This TCR beta chain was recovered during a study of cytomegalovirus exposure and HLA in healthy donors. Notes on this clone: Its antigen is still unknown.

V dropped 7 bases and J dropped 6; count of bases not matched to a gene: 8. The CDR3 length is 15 residues. The germline CDR1 and CDR2 sequences are MNHNS and SASEGT. 13 Jbeta primers and 60 Vbeta primers were used for the PCR. Sequencing was performed with immunoSEQ multiplex PCR; in TCRdb, only in-frame clones are kept and a portion is missing. The table lists about 190,000 clones, approximately 80% of them singletons. General study findings and limits: Among donors in an Asian-associated ancestry cluster, a later analysis reportedly found fewer N-insertions than the approximately 700-donor mean.

Material for sequencing was PBMCs. This TCR was sampled from a man aged 40-55 years in good health and CMV-seropositive. The chain couples TRBV6-1 to TRBJ2-2, with TRBD1 identical over 10 bases. CDR3 loop: CASIRTGGSAGELFF. CDR3 sequence (DNA): TGTGCCAGCATTCGGACAGGGGGATCGGCCGGGGAGCTGTTTTTT.